This T cell receptor (beta chain) was found in a study of blood T cell repertoires in COVID-19. Overall study context: T cells, B-cell-depleted T cells, or PBMCs provided the cDNA or gDNA that served as material.

The germline CDR1 and CDR2 sequences are MDHEN and SYDVKM. The CDR3 has 12 amino acids. Deletions cut 5 bases from V and 11 bases from J, with 15 bases between. This table comes from immunoSEQ multiplex PCR, and its TCRdb copy is limited to in-frame clones, with some not included. The sample has 200,000 to 250,000 clones, 85% seen once; the top ten hold over 7.5%. This sequence originates from a woman between 45 and 60 years old with acute COVID-19. Sequencing was done on a sample of PBMCs or T cells enriched from blood (not recorded which). V is TRBV28 and J is TRBJ1-1; no firm D call. CDR3 nucleotide sequence: TGTGCCAGCAGTCTAGACCGGAGGCATGCTTTCTTT. Translation: CASSLDRRHAFF. Based on the CDR3 plus reference TRBV28 and TRBJ1-1, the full variable domain is DVKVTQSSRYLVKRTGEKVFLECVQDMDHENMFWYRQDPGLGLRLIYFSYDVKMKEKGDIPEGYSVSREKKERFSLILESASTNQTSMYLCASSLDRRHAFFGQGTRLTVV.